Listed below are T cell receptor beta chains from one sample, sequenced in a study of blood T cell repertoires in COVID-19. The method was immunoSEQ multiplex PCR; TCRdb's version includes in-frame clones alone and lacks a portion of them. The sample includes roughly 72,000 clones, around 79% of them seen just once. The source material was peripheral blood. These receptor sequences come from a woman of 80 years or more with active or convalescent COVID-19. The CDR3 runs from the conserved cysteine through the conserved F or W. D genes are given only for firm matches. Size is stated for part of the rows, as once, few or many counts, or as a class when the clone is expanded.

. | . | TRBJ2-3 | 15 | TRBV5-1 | CASSLAPGRTDTQYF | TGCGCCAGCAGCTTGGCCCCAGGGAGGACAGATACGCAGTATTTT
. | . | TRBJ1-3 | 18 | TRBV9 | CASSVDGGTSPSGNTIYF | TGTGCCAGCAGCGTAGACGGCGGGACTTCCCCAAGCGGAAACACCATATATTTT
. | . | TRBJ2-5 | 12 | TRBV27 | CASSFNQETQYF | TGTGCCAGCAGTTTCAACCAAGAGACCCAGTACTTC
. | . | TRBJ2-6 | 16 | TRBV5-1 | CASSFQVLSGANVLTF | TGCGCCAGCAGCTTTCAGGTCCTCTCTGGGGCCAACGTCCTGACTTTC
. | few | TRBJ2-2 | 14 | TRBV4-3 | CASSQEGATGELFF | TGCGCCAGCAGCCAAGAGGGGGCCACCGGGGAGCTGTTTTTT
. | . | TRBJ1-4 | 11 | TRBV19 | CASSIAEKLFF | TGTGCCAGTAGTATAGCGGAAAAACTGTTTTTT
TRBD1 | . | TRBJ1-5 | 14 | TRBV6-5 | CASSYVQGEGPQHF | TGTGCCAGCAGTTACGTACAGGGGGAAGGCCCCCAGCATTTT
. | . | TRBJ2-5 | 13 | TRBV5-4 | CASSLGGLETQYF | TGTGCCAGCAGCTTGGGGGGACTGGAGACCCAGTACTTC
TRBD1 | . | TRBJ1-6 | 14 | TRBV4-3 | CASSLGQHNSPLHF | TGCGCCAGCAGCCTGGGACAGCATAATTCACCCCTCCACTTT
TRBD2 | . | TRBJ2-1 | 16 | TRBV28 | CASSFFPGGRYNEQFF | TGTGCCAGCAGTTTTTTTCCGGGAGGTCGCTACAATGAGCAGTTCTTC
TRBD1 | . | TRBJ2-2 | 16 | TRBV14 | CASSKPWTGDTGELFF | TGTGCCAGCAGCAAACCTTGGACAGGGGACACCGGGGAGCTGTTTTTT
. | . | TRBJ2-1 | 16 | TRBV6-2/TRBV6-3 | CASSIPLGIAYNEQFF | TGTGCCAGCAGCATCCCACTAGGTATCGCCTACAATGAGCAGTTCTTC
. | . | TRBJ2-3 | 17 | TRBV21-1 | CASSETQQRGSTDTQYF | TGTGCCAGCAGCGAGACGCAACAGCGGGGGAGCACAGATACGCAGTATTTT
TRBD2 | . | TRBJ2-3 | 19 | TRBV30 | CAWSVPLAGVIFSTDTQYF | TGTGCCTGGAGTGTACCCTTAGCGGGAGTGATATTCAGCACAGATACGCAGTATTTT
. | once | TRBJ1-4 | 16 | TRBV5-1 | CASSLEVGGPAGKLFF | TGCGCCAGCAGCTTGGAAGTGGGCGGGCCGGCGGGGAAACTGTTTTTT
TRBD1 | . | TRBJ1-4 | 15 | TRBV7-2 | CASSSQTGGNEKLFF | TGTGCCAGCAGCTCCCAGACAGGGGGTAATGAAAAACTGTTTTTT
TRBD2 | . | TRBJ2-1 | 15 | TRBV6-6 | CASRIGLAGGNEQFF | TGTGCCAGCAGAATCGGACTAGCGGGCGGCAATGAGCAGTTCTTC
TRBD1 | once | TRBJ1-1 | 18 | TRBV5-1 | CASRGIGDRAPPNTEAFF | TGCGCCAGCAGGGGGATTGGGGACAGGGCCCCACCGAACACTGAAGCTTTCTTT
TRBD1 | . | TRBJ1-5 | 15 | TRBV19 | CASSRTGGGDQPQHF | TGTGCCAGTAGCAGGACAGGGGGCGGCGATCAGCCCCAGCATTTT
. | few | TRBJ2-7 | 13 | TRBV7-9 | CASRAGWNTEQYF | TGTGCCAGCAGGGCAGGGTGGAACACCGAGCAGTACTTC
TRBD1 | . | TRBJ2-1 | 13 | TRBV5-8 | CASSLPPGQEQFF | TGTGCCAGCAGCTTACCCCCGGGACAGGAGCAGTTCTTC
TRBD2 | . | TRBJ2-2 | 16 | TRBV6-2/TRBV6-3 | CASSYDSGRFTGELFF | TGTGCCAGCAGTTACGATAGCGGGAGATTCACCGGGGAGCTGTTTTTT
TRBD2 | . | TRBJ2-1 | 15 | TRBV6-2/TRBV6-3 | CASSKRGVEFNEQFF | TGTGCCAGCAGCAAGCGGGGGGTTGAGTTTAATGAGCAGTTCTTC
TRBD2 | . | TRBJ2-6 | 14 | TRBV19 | CASTPSGGANVLTF | TGTGCCAGTACTCCTAGCGGTGGGGCCAACGTCCTGACTTTC
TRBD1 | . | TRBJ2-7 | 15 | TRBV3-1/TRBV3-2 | CASSPSTGLRYEQYF | TGTGCCAGCAGCCCCTCGACAGGGCTCCGCTACGAGCAGTACTTC
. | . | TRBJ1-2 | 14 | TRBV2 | CASSVWPSETGYTF | TGTGCCAGCAGTGTTTGGCCTAGCGAGACTGGCTACACCTTC
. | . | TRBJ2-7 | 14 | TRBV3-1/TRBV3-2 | CASSPAQTRGEQYF | TGTGCCAGCAGCCCCGCACAAACCCGGGGGGAGCAGTACTTC
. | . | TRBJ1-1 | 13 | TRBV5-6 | CASRSTPGTEAFF | TGTGCCAGCAGGTCTACGCCGGGCACTGAAGCTTTCTTT
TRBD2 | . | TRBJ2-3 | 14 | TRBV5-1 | CASSASSGSDTQYF | TGCGCCAGCAGCGCCTCTAGCGGATCAGATACGCAGTATTTT
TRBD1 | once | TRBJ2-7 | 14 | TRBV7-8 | CASSWSGQGNEQYF | TGTGCCAGCAGCTGGAGTGGACAGGGCAACGAGCAGTACTTC
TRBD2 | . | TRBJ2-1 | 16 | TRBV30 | CAWSPPGGGTYNEQFF | TGTGCCTGGAGCCCCCCCGGGGGGGGGACCTACAATGAGCAGTTCTTC
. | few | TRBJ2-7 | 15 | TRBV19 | CASSTGGTGGNEQYF | TGTGCCAGTAGTACCGGGGGGACAGGCGGTAACGAGCAGTACTTC
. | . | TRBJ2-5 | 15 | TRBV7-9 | CASSLAGGGPETQYF | TGTGCCAGCAGCTTAGCGGGAGGGGGGCCGGAGACCCAGTACTTC
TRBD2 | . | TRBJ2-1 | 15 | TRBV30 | CAWTKGLAAYNEQFF | TGTGCCTGGACCAAGGGACTAGCGGCCTACAATGAGCAGTTCTTC
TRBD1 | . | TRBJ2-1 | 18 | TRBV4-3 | CASSQDPSGTGGYGEQFF | TGCGCCAGCAGCCAAGACCCCTCAGGGACAGGGGGCTATGGTGAGCAGTTCTTC
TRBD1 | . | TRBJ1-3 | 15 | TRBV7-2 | CASSPDPGQGYTIYF | TGTGCCAGCAGCCCGGACCCGGGACAGGGTTACACCATATATTTT
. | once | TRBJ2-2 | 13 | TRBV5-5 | CASSLTGSGELFF | TGTGCCAGCAGCTTGACAGGGTCCGGGGAGCTGTTTTTT
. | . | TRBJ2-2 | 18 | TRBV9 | CASSAPPGRGRGSGELFF | TGTGCCAGCAGCGCTCCACCTGGGCGGGGCAGGGGGTCCGGGGAGCTGTTTTTT
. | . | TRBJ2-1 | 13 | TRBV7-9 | CASSINRVWEQFF | TGTGCCAGCAGCATCAACAGGGTGTGGGAGCAGTTCTTC
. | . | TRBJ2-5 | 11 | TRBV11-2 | CASSPGETQYF | TGTGCCAGCAGCCCGGGAGAGACCCAGTACTTC
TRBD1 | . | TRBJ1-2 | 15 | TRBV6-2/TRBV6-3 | CASSYQTGGNYGYTF | TGTGCCAGCAGTTACCAGACAGGGGGAAACTATGGCTACACCTTC
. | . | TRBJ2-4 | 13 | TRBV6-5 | CASRSRAKNIQYF | TGTGCCAGCAGGAGTAGAGCCAAAAACATTCAGTACTTC
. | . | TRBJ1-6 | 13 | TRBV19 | CASSTGYNSPLHF | TGTGCCAGTAGTACCGGTTATAATTCACCCCTCCACTTT
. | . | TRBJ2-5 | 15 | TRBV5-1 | CASRATGVPPETQYF | TGCGCCAGCAGAGCGACCGGAGTTCCCCCGGAGACCCAGTACTTC
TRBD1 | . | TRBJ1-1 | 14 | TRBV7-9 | CASSSLTGKPEAFF | TGTGCCAGCAGCTCTTTGACAGGGAAGCCTGAAGCTTTCTTT
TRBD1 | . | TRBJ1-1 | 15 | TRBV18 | CASSHGAGGYTEAFF | TGTGCCAGCTCCCACGGGGCAGGGGGATACACTGAAGCTTTCTTT
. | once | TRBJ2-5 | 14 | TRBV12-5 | CASGLGQRQETQYF | TGTGCTAGTGGTTTGGGACAGAGACAAGAGACCCAGTACTTC
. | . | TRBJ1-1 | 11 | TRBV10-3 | CAIRETVEAFF | TGTGCCATCAGGGAAACAGTTGAAGCTTTCTTT
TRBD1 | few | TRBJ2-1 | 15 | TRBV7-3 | CASSLTGQVGERLFF | TGTGCCAGCAGCTTAACGGGACAGGTAGGAGAACGGCTGTTCTTC
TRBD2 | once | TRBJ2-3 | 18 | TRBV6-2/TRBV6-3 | CASSYRANSGGFGDTQYF | TGTGCCAGCAGTTACAGAGCCAACTCGGGAGGGTTTGGAGATACGCAGTATTTT
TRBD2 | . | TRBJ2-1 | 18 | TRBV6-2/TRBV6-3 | CASSSPGTSGRALGEQFF | TGTGCCAGCAGTTCCCCTGGGACTAGCGGGAGGGCCCTCGGTGAGCAGTTCTTC
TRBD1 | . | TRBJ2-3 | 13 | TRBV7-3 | CASSSGNRGTQYF | TGTGCCAGCAGCTCAGGAAACAGGGGTACGCAGTATTTT
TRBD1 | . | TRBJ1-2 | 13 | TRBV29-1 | CSVGQGGSYGYTF | TGCAGCGTGGGACAGGGTGGGTCCTATGGCTACACCTTC
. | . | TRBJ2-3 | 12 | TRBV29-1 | CSADTNTDTQYF | TGCAGCGCCGATACAAACACAGATACGCAGTATTTT